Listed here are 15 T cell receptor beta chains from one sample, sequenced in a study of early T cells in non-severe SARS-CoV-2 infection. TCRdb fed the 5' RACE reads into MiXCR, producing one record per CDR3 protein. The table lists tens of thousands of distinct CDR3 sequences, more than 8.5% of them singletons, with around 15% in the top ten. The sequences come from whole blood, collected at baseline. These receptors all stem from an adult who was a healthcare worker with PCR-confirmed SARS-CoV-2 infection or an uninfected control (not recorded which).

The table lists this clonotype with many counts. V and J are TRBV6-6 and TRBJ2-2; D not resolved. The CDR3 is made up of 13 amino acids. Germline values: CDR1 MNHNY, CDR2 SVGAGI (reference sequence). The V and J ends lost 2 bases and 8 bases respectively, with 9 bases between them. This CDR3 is CASSYNLGGELFF. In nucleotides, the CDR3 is TGTGCCAGCAGTTACAACCTGGGGGGGGAGCTGTTTTTT.

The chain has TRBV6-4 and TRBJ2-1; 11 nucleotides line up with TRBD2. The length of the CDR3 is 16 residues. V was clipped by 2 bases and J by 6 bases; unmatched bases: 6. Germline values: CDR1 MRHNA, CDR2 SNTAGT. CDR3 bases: TGTGCCAGCAGTGACAAAACTAGCGGGAGAGGCAATGAGCAGTTCTTC. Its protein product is CASSDKTSGRGNEQFF.

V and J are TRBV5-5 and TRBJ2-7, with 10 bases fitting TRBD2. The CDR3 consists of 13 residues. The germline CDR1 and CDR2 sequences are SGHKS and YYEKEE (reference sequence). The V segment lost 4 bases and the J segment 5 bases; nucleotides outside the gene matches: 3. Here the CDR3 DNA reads TGTGCCAGCAGCCTAGGACTAGCGGACGAGCAGTACTTC. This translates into CASSLGLADEQYF.

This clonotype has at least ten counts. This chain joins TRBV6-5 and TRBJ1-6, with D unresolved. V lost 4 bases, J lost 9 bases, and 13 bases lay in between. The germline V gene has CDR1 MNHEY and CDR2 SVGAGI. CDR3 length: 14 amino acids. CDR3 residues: CASSSSGLFSPLHF. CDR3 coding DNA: TGTGCCAGCAGTTCGAGTGGGTTGTTTTCACCCCTCCACTTT.

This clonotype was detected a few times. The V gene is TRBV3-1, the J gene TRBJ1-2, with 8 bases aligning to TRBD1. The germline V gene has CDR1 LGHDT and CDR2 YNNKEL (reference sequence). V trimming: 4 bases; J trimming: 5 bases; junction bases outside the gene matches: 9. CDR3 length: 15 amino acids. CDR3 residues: CASSPTRTGKYGYTF. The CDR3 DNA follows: TGTGCCAGCAGCCCAACGCGGACAGGGAAGTATGGCTACACCTTC.

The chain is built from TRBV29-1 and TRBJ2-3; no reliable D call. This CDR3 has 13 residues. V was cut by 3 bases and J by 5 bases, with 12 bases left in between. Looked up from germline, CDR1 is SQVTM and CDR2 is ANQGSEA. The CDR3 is CSVDGLILDTQYF. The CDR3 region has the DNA TGCAGCGTTGATGGGCTAATCCTAGATACGCAGTATTTT.

CDR3 loop: CASSLSPTRQLNTEAFF. For the CDR3, the DNA is TGTGCCAGCAGCTTATCCCCCACCCGACAGCTGAACACTGAAGCTTTCTTT. The chain recombines TRBV7-2 with TRBJ1-1, with D possibly matching TRBD1 (5 bases). CDR1 is SGHTA and CDR2 is FQGNSA in the germline V gene. CDR3 length equals 17 residues. V was cut by 2 bases and J by 0 bases, with 16 bases left in between.

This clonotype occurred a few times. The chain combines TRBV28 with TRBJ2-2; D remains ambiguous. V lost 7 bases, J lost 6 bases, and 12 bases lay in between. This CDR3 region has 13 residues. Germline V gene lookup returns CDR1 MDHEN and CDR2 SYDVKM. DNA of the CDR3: TGTGCCAGCACAGGTTATGTAGCCGGGGAGCTGTTTTTT. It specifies CASTGYVAGELFF.

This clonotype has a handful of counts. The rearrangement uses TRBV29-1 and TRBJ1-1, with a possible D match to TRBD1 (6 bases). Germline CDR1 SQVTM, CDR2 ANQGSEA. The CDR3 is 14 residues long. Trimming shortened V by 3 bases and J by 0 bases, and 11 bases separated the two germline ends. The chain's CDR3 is CSVDRGGMNTEAFF. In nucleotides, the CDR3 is TGCAGCGTTGACAGGGGTGGCATGAACACTGAAGCTTTCTTT.

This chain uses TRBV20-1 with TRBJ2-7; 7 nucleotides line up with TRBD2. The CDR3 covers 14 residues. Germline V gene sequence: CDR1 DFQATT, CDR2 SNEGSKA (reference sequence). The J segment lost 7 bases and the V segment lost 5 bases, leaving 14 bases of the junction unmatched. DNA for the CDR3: TGCAGTGCTCCTACCGGGACTAAAACTCTGGAGCAGTACTTC. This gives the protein CSAPTGTKTLEQYF.

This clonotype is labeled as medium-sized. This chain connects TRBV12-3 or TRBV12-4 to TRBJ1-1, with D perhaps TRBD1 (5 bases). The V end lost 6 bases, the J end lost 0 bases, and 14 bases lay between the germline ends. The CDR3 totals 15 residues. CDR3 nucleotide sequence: TGTGCCAGCAGGGAACAAGAGGGGATGAACACTGAAGCTTTCTTT. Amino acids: CASREQEGMNTEAFF.

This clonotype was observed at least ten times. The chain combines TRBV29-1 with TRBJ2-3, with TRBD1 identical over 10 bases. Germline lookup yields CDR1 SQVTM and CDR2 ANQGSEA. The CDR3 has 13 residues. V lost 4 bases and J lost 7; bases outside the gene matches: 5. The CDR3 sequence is CSVATGGEHTQYF. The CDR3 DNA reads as TGCAGCGTTGCGACAGGGGGCGAACATACGCAGTATTTT.

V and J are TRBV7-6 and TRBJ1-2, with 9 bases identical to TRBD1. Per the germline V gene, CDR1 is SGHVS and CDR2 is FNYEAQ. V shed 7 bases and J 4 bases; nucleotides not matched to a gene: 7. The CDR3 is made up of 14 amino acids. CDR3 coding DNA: TGTGCCAGCACCCCCGGGACAGGGACCTATGGCTACACCTTC. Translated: CASTPGTGTYGYTF. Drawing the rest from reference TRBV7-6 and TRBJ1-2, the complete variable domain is GAGVSQSPRYKVTKRGQDVALRCDPISGHVSLYWYRQALGQGPEFLTYFNYEAQQDKSGLPNDRFSAERPEGSISTLTIQRTEQRDSAMYRCASTPGTGTYGYTFGSGTRLTVV.

CDR3 loop: CASSFSGARNTEAFF. CDR3 bases: TGTGCCAGCAGTTTTTCCGGAGCGCGCAACACTGAAGCTTTCTTT. The V gene is TRBV12-3 or TRBV12-4, the J gene TRBJ1-1; D is unclear. V was cut by 3 bases and J by 2 bases, with 13 bases left in between. The CDR3 length is 15 residues.

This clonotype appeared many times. In DNA form, the CDR3 reads TGCAGCGTTGGGGACAGGTTGGAGTACTTC. Translating gives CSVGDRLEYF. V usage is TRBV29-1 and J usage is TRBJ2-7, with 8 bases that match TRBD1. Per the germline V gene, CDR1 is SQVTM and CDR2 is ANQGSEA. The trim removed 4 bases at V and 11 bases at J, leaving 4 bases unmatched. This CDR3 contains 10 residues.